The entry that follows covers one T cell receptor beta chain sequence. Its antigen is undetermined. The CDR3 covers 15 residues. Trimming removed 2 bases from V and 6 bases from J, with 13 bases in between. Germline V gene data show CDR1 as SSHAT and CDR2 as FNYEAQ (reference sequence). This entry comes from a study of long-term antiretroviral therapy in people with HIV. Study findings and constraints: Despite increasing after ART, diversity remained lower than that of transplant donor controls.

With survey level as its setting, the immunoSEQ assay was v3.0. Here immunoSEQ multiplex PCR was the method, and the copy in TCRdb shows in-frame clones only, minus some. Here the sample spans 20,000 to 30,000 clones, approximately 79% being singletons. The clonotype originates from a woman aged 40-49 years with HIV. The sample was unsorted PBMCs, taken 1.2 years after starting antiretroviral therapy. V gene TRBV7-7 combines with J gene TRBJ2-2; a possible D gene is TRBD2 (5 bases). Here the CDR3 reads CASSLPNGKPGELFF. The DNA for the CDR3 is TGTGCCAGCAGCTTACCCAACGGGAAACCCGGGGAGCTGTTTTTT.